The 5 T cell receptor beta chains in this list originate from one sample, sequenced in a study of CD8 T cells in Susac syndrome. Reverse transcription used about 0.5 to 1 ug RNA and random hexamers. MiXCR, applied by TCRdb to the immunoSEQ multiplex PCR reads, yields one record per CDR3 protein. Of about 150,000 distinct CDR3 sequences listed, about 94% are singletons. Material for sequencing was CD8+ T cells from PBMCs. The receptor set was obtained from a human donor with multiple sclerosis.

This clonotype is a singleton in its sample. V usage is TRBV9 and J usage is TRBJ1-2; D may be TRBD1 (5 bases). The CDR3 extends over 11 amino acids. The germline V gene has CDR1 SGDLS and CDR2 YYNGEE. V was pared by 4 bases and J by 8 bases, with 9 bases between. CDR3 sequence reads: CASSSREGYTF. The CDR3 DNA follows: TGTGCCAGCAGCTCCAGGGAAGGCTACACCTTC.

The chain couples TRBV20-1 to TRBJ2-7, with D possibly being TRBD2 (6 bases). V lost 6 bases, J lost 6 bases, and 21 bases lay in between. The CDR3 consists of 14 residues. Germline loops: CDR1 DFQATT, CDR2 SNEGSKA (reference sequence). Written as DNA, the CDR3 is TGCAGTGCACGTGATTGGGGGGATGGGGGCGAGCAGTACTTC. As protein: CSARDWGDGGEQYF.

The gene calls are TRBV7-8 and TRBJ1-3; D possibly corresponds to TRBD1 (5 bases). The CDR3 is made up of 16 amino acids. The germline V gene has CDR1 SGHVS and CDR2 FQNEAQ. V was clipped by 3 bases and J by 4 bases, with 16 bases between them. CDR3 nucleotide sequence: TGTGCCAGCAGCTTCCTGAGGGACTGGGAGGGAAACACCATATATTTT. It translates to CASSFLRDWEGNTIYF.

The chain is built from TRBV10-3 and TRBJ1-1; D gene unclear. The germline V gene encodes CDR1 ENHRY and CDR2 SYGVKD. V gave up 3 bases and J gave up 2 bases, with 19 bases separating them. The CDR3 runs to 17 residues. CDR3 in amino acids: CAISDGMDGTENTEAFF. CDR3 nucleotides: TGTGCCATCAGTGACGGAATGGACGGAACCGAAAACACTGAAGCTTTCTTT.

The chain carries TRBV4-3 and TRBJ2-1; 7 positions match TRBD1. CDR1 is LGHNA, CDR2 YSLEER, per germline. Unmatched junction bases numbered 12, after V lost 1 base and J lost 6 bases. This CDR3 comprises 17 residues. CDR3 amino acids: CASSQVAGGFMGNEQFF. CDR3 nucleotide sequence: TGCGCCAGCAGCCAAGTTGCAGGGGGTTTTATGGGCAATGAGCAGTTCTTC.